This TCR beta chain is drawn from a study of T cell responses to AZD1222 COVID-19 vaccine. Sequenced by immunoSEQ multiplex PCR; TCRdb stores in-frame clones only, minus some. The sample includes roughly 99,000 clones, approximately 91% of them seen just once. Source: peripheral blood, taken 28 days after the second AZD1222 dose. The source of this sequence is an adult who received the AZD1222 COVID-19 vaccine.

CDR3 residues: CASSPIDSRGYTF. The DNA of the CDR3 is TGTGCCAGCTCACCTATAGACAGTCGGGGCTACACCTTC. V gene TRBV18 combines with J gene TRBJ1-2; possibly TRBD1 for D (5 bases). Between the trimmed V and J ends, which lost 3 bases and 8 bases, there was a span of 13 bases. Germline CDR1 is KGHSH and CDR2 is LQKENI. The CDR3 is made up of 13 amino acids.